The sample holds a few counts of the clone carrying this TCR beta chain. Its antigen remains unidentified. These data are taken from a study of cytomegalovirus exposure and HLA in healthy donors. Findings of the study overall: In a later analysis, specific HLA alleles were associated with more than 15,000 TCR beta sequences at a 0.05 false discovery rate.

The primer mix had 60 Vbeta and 13 Jbeta primers. Sequencing used immunoSEQ multiplex PCR; TCRdb keeps in-frame clones, though not all of them. Among around 200,000 clones listed, roughly 80% were seen once. Germline assignment: CDR1 SNHLY and CDR2 FYNNEI. V trimming: 8 bases; J trimming: 2 bases; junction bases outside the gene matches: 13. The CDR3 loop spans 16 amino acids. Sequenced input: PBMCs. The genes are TRBV2 and TRBJ2-7, with 9 bases that match TRBD2. The clonotype was recovered from a woman younger than 30 in good health and CMV-seronegative. CDR3 amino acids: CASGSIAGALPYEQYF. CDR3 bases: TGTGCCAGCGGATCCATAGCGGGGGCGCTACCCTACGAGCAGTACTTC.